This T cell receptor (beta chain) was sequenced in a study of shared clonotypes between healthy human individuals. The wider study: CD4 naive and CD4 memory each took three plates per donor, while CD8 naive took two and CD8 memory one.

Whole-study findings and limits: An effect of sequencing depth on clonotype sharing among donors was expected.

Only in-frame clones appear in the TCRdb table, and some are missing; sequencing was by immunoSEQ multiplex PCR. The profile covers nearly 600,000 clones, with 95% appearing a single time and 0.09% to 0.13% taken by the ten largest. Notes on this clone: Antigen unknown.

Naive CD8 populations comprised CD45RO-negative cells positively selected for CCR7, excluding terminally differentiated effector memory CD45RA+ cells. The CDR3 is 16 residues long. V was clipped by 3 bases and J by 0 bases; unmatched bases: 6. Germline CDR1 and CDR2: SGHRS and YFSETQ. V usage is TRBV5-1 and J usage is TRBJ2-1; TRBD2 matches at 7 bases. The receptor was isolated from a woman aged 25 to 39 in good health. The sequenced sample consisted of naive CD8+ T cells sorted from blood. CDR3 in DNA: TGCGCCAGCAGCTCGACTAGCCGAAGCTCCTACAATGAGCAGTTCTTC. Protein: CASSSTSRSSYNEQFF.